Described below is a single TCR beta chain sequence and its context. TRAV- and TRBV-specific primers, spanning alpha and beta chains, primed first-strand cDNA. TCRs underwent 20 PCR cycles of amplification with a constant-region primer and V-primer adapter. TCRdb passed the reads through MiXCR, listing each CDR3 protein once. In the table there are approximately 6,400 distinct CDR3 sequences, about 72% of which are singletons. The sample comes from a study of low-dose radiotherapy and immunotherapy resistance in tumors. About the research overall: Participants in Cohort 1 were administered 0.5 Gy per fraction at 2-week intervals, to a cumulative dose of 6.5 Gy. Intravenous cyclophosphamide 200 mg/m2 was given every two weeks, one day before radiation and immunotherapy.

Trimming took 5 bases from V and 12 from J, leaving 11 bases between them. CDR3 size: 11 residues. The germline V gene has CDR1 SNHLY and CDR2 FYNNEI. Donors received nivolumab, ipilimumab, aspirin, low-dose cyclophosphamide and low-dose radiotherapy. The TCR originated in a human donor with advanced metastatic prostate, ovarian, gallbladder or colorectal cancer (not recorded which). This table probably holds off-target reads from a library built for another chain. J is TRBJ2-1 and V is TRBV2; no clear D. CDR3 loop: CASSSLDLQFF. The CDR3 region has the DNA TGTGCCAGCAGTTCTCTAGATTTGCAGTTCTTC.